The clone carrying this T cell receptor beta chain was detected many times. Its antigen is unknown. J gave up 2 bases and V 5 bases, and 8 bases lay outside the gene matches. The germline V gene encodes CDR1 SGHVS and CDR2 FQNEAQ. This CDR3 has 15 residues. Donors, without exception, were Caucasian adults residing in Nashville, Tennessee. This sample is drawn from a study of shared clonotypes between healthy human individuals. On the study more broadly: The donor pool was made up of a couple of women and a few men aged 18 to 49. General study findings and limits: There were few donors, and this limited the genetic and exposure-history diversity represented.

Template amounts of about 270 ng DNA, about 30,000 T cell genomes, were employed in unsorted PBMC replicate PCRs. Measured with immunoSEQ multiplex PCR; TCRdb has only the in-frame clones, and not every one. The repertoire holds hundreds of thousands of clones, with approximately 71% as singletons. The genes are TRBV7-8 and TRBJ2-7; 8 bases map to TRBD2. The sample consisted of PBMCs. The sequence was collected from a woman aged 40 to 55 in good health. Some clones in this sample may be carry-over from other donors' samples. The CDR3: CASSEIGGRPYEQYF. The CDR3 nucleotides are TGTGCCAGCAGCGAGATTGGCGGGAGGCCCTACGAGCAGTACTTC.